What follows are 11 T cell receptor beta chains derived from one specimen sequenced in a study of T cell responses to AZD1222 COVID-19 vaccine. This table comes from immunoSEQ multiplex PCR, and its TCRdb copy is limited to in-frame clones, with some not included. The sample lists 140,000 to 150,000 clones; 80% to 95% were seen once. The sample consisted of peripheral blood, taken 28 days after the second AZD1222 dose. These TCRs come from an adult who received the AZD1222 COVID-19 vaccine.

The V and J genes are TRBV23-1 and TRBJ2-6; 7 nucleotides agree with TRBD2. TRBV23-1 counts as an open reading frame of uncertain function. This CDR3 contains 19 residues. The J segment lost 4 bases and the V segment lost 0 bases, leaving 12 bases of the junction unmatched. The CDR3 DNA reads TGCGCCAGCAGTCAATCTTTGTTAGCGGGCCCCCTCGGGGCCAACGTCCTGACTTTC. Translating gives CASSQSLLAGPLGANVLTF.

V usage is TRBV3-1 (or the pseudogene TRBV3-2) and J usage is TRBJ2-3, with 12 bases identical to TRBD2. With 0 bases clipped from V and 3 bases from J, the junction kept 7 bases outside the gene matches. This CDR3 is built from 18 residues. CDR1 is LGHDT and CDR2 is YNNKEL in the germline V gene (reference sequence). The CDR3: CASSQEVRLAGVTDTQYF. The DNA for the CDR3 is TGTGCCAGCAGCCAAGAGGTCCGACTAGCGGGAGTAACAGATACGCAGTATTTT.

This chain uses TRBV24-1 with TRBJ2-5; no firm D call. CDR1 and CDR2 from the germline V gene are KGHDR and SFDVKD. Trimming cost V 4 bases and J 4 bases, with 12 bases left between them. CDR3 size: 14 residues. Here the CDR3 DNA reads TGTGCCACCAGTGACACAGTAGTTGGAGAGACCCAGTACTTC. This gives the protein CATSDTVVGETQYF.

The chain uses TRBV14 and TRBJ2-6; D ambiguous. Germline CDR1 SGHDN, CDR2 FVKESK. CDR3 length: 16 residues. V lost 3 bases, J lost 3 bases, and 12 bases lay in between. The DNA for the CDR3 is TGTGCCAGCAGCCACCTGGCCAGCCATGGGGCCAACGTCCTGACTTTC. Translated, it gives CASSHLASHGANVLTF.

The V and J genes are TRBV3-1 (or the pseudogene TRBV3-2) and TRBJ2-4; D is possibly TRBD2 (5 bases). The CDR3 has 11 residues. Trimming pared 7 bases from V and 9 bases from J, leaving 10 bases between. Germline CDR1 LGHDT, CDR2 YNNKEL (reference sequence). CDR3 coding DNA: TGTGCCAGCACGTCGAGCGGCATTCAGTACTTC. Translation gives CASTSSGIQYF.

The rearrangement uses TRBV3-1 (or the pseudogene TRBV3-2) and TRBJ1-1; D is uncertain. Trimming shortened V by 8 bases and J by 2 bases, and 12 bases separated the two germline ends. Germline V gene sequence: CDR1 LGHDT, CDR2 YNNKEL (reference sequence). CDR3 length: 13 residues. The CDR3 is CASVPYGNTEAFF. CDR3 nucleotides: TGTGCCAGCGTTCCATACGGTAACACTGAAGCTTTCTTT.

This clone was recorded a few times. This chain connects TRBV25-1 to TRBJ1-2, with D maybe TRBD1 (6 bases). Trimming left V 5 bases short and J 13 bases short, with 20 bases between. This CDR3 has 13 amino acids. The germline V gene has CDR1 MGHDK and CDR2 SYGVNS. The CDR3 DNA sequence: TGTGCCAGCAGTCCATCCACAGGGTCAATATCCACCTTC. The encoded protein is CASSPSTGSISTF.

V and J are TRBV4-3 and TRBJ2-4; 9 bases agree with TRBD1. The length of the CDR3 is 16 residues. V lost 2 bases and J lost 8; bases outside the gene matches: 10. CDR1 is LGHNA and CDR2 is YSLEER in the germline V gene. The CDR3 region is CASSQTTGQGGDIQYF. The DNA for the CDR3 is TGCGCCAGCAGCCAAACAACGGGACAGGGTGGGGACATTCAGTACTTC.

V is TRBV7-9 and J is TRBJ2-1, with 12 bases fitting TRBD2. V shed 5 bases and J 7 bases; nucleotides not matched to a gene: 6. The CDR3 is 15 residues long. Germline-derived CDR1 and CDR2 are SEHNR and FQNEAQ (reference sequence). Here the CDR3 reads CASSTLAGGWNEQFF. The CDR3 DNA follows: TGTGCCAGCAGCACCCTAGCGGGAGGGTGGAATGAGCAGTTCTTC. The variable domain in full, completed from reference TRBV7-9 and TRBJ2-1, reads DTGVSQNPRHKITKRGQNVTFRCDPISEHNRLYWYRQTLGQGPEFLTYFQNEAQLEKSRLLSDRFSAERPKGSFSTLEIQRTEQGDSAMYLCASSTLAGGWNEQFFGPGTRLTVL.

The chain couples TRBV11-3 to TRBJ1-1, with a weak D call TRBD1 (5 bases). V was shortened by 4 bases and J by 5 bases, with 17 bases between the two germline ends. CDR1 and CDR2 (germline): SGHNT, YENEEA. The CDR3 contains 15 residues. CDR3 amino acids: CASSSGPGEKTEAFF. The DNA of the CDR3 is TGTGCCAGCAGCTCAGGGCCGGGGGAGAAAACTGAAGCTTTCTTT.

The V and J genes are TRBV7-9 and TRBJ1-2; perhaps TRBD1 as D (5 bases). The CDR3 runs to 12 residues. Germline V CDR1 and CDR2: SEHNR, FQNEAQ (reference sequence). The V end lost 5 bases, the J end lost 13 bases, and 17 bases lay between the germline ends. The CDR3 protein is CASSRDQREGTF. In nucleotides, the CDR3 is TGTGCCAGCAGCCGGGACCAAAGGGAGGGCACCTTC.